Below are 12 T cell receptor beta chains sequenced from a single sample in a study of vaccination and CD4 T cells after COVID-19. The time point: late sampling 161 to 241 days after vaccination in a few convalescent patients. Noted treatment: approximately nine-day PBMC culture with coronavirus spike peptide pools or control peptides (ViraFEST assay). Cultured CD4+ T-cell DNA underwent Oncomine TCR Beta short-read sequencing. TCRdb independently ran MiXCR on the PCR reads; one entry per CDR3 protein. The sample carries around 23,000 distinct CDR3 sequences, around two fifths recorded once. No antigens are known for them. The sample here was CD4+ T cells from blood, cultured in vitro, taken about 7 months after SARS-CoV-2 vaccination. The receptors were sampled from a human donor who had recovered from COVID-19.

The chain joins TRBV6-1 to TRBJ2-6; the D gene is possibly TRBD2 (5 bases). Between the trimmed V and J ends, which lost 5 bases and 0 bases, there was a span of 14 bases. The CDR3 sequence is 17 residues long. Per germline, CDR1 MNHNS and CDR2 SASEGT. The CDR3 loop reads CASSRDKLSSGANVLTF. CDR3 DNA: TGTGCCAGCAGTCGGGATAAACTGAGCTCTGGGGCCAACGTCCTGACTTTC.

This clonotype has more than one count but fewer than ten. CDR3 nucleotides: TGTGCCAGCAGGGATGCTCTAACAGTAAGTTCACCCCTCCACTTT. It is translated as CASRDALTVSSPLHF. The chain couples TRBV6-1 to TRBJ1-6; D is unresolved. The V end lost 6 bases, the J end lost 9 bases, and 18 bases lay between the germline ends. The CDR3 is 15 residues long. CDR1 and CDR2 from the germline V gene are MNHNS and SASEGT.

This clonotype was observed a handful of times. The chain joins TRBV20-1 to TRBJ2-7; 7 bases line up with TRBD2. Germline V gene lookup returns CDR1 DFQATT and CDR2 SNEGSKA (reference sequence). This CDR3 has 14 amino acids. The trim removed 1 base at V and 5 bases at J, leaving 8 bases unmatched. CDR3 coding DNA: TGCAGTGCTAGAGCGAGCGGCGGGAGCAACGAGCAGTACTTC. This encodes CSARASGGSNEQYF.

V and J are TRBV2 and TRBJ2-1; 8 bases match TRBD2. The CDR3 sequence is 16 residues long. The germline CDR1 and CDR2 sequences are SNHLY and FYNNEI. Trimming cost V 4 bases and J 3 bases; bases outside gene matches: 8. Here the CDR3 DNA reads TGTGCCAGCAGTGGTATGGCAGCGGGAGACTACAATGAGCAGTTCTTC. This sequence encodes CASSGMAAGDYNEQFF.

As to this clonotype: The DNA is omitted, as the CDR3 cannot be located on it reliably, and the CDR3 follows TCRdb's listing. V gene TRBV7-2 combines with J gene TRBJ2-3; the table calls TRBD1, which could not be checked here. From its first to its last residue, the CDR3 has 22 amino acids. Germline CDR1 SGHTA, CDR2 FQGNSA. CDR3 amino acids: CASSFYICSARDQGRRSDTQYF.

The chain links TRBV19 to TRBJ2-5; 8 bases agree with TRBD1. V shed 2 bases and J 5 bases; nucleotides not matched to a gene: 10. Germline V gene data show CDR1 as LNHDA and CDR2 as SQIVND (reference sequence). CDR3 length equals 16 residues. DNA for the CDR3: TGTGCCAGTAGTATAAGGTCAGGGGGCTTGGGGGAGACCCAGTACTTC. Its protein is CASSIRSGGLGETQYF.

CDR3 in DNA: TGTGCCAGCAGTTTATCGGGCGGGAAGCAAGAGACCCAGTACTTC. Residues: CASSLSGGKQETQYF. The rearrangement joins TRBV2 to TRBJ2-5; weak D call: TRBD2 (6 bases). V shed 5 bases and J shed 2 bases, with 15 bases lying between them. The CDR3 consists of 15 residues. Germline V lookup: CDR1 SNHLY, CDR2 FYNNEI.

The chain couples TRBV20-1 to TRBJ2-3; TRBD1 matches at 10 bases. This CDR3 has 16 residues. V gave up 7 bases and J gave up 4 bases; unmatched junction bases: 14. Germline CDR1 DFQATT, CDR2 SNEGSKA (reference sequence). CDR3 in amino acids: CSGNDRGRDGPDTQYF. The CDR3 DNA is TGCAGTGGCAATGACAGGGGGCGCGACGGGCCAGATACGCAGTATTTT.

The V call is TRBV7-9, the J call TRBJ1-1; TRBD1 matches 7 bases. The CDR3 loop spans 19 amino acids. Germline V gene sequence: CDR1 SEHNR, CDR2 FQNEAQ (reference sequence). V shed 0 bases, J shed 0 bases, and the junction held 13 bases outside the gene matches. In DNA form, the CDR3 reads TGTGCCAGCAGCTTAGCTAGACCGGGACAGCGCTCCATGAACACTGAAGCTTTCTTT. Residues: CASSLARPGQRSMNTEAFF.

The V and J genes are TRBV20-1 and TRBJ2-4; D is undetermined. Trimming removed 0 bases at V and 3 bases at J, with 24 bases between. CDR3 length: 19 residues. CDR1 DFQATT and CDR2 SNEGSKA come from the germline V gene (reference sequence). This CDR3 reads CSARESAAIVGLGKNIQYF. CDR3 in DNA: TGCAGTGCTAGAGAATCGGCAGCAATAGTCGGTTTGGGCAAAAACATTCAGTACTTC.

The gene calls are TRBV20-1 and TRBJ2-3; D is undetermined. Between the trimmed V and J ends, which lost 0 bases and 4 bases, there was a span of 8 bases. The CDR3 sequence is 13 residues long. Germline CDR1 reads DFQATT; CDR2 reads SNEGSKA (reference sequence). The CDR3 sequence: CSARDPVPDTQYF. CDR3 in DNA: TGCAGTGCTAGAGACCCCGTCCCAGATACGCAGTATTTT.

The V gene is TRBV7-2, the J gene TRBJ1-5, with D uncertain. CDR3 length: 13 residues. Germline assignment: CDR1 SGHTA and CDR2 FQGNSA. Trimming removed 3 bases from V and 7 bases from J, with 10 bases in between. As DNA, the CDR3 is TGTGCCAGCAGCTTTAAAGCAGACCAGCCCCAGCATTTT. Protein sequence: CASSFKADQPQHF.